A selection of T cell receptor beta chains follows, all from one sample in a study of blood T cell repertoires in COVID-19. Sequencing used immunoSEQ multiplex PCR; TCRdb keeps in-frame clones, though not all of them. The data show about 210,000 clones, roughly 87% seen once. Source material: PBMCs or T cells enriched from blood (not recorded which). The receptors come from a man aged 18 to 29 with acute COVID-19. Each CDR3 is given with its conserved first and last residue. The order of the fields is V gene, J gene, D gene, clone size, CDR3 DNA, CDR3 protein. A D gene is named only where the DNA matches it firmly. The listing skips clone size in some rows; elsewhere it reads once, few, many or a size class.

TRBV30	TRBJ1-2	TRBD1	once	TGTGCCTGGACCCCGACAGGGTACTATGGCTACACCTTC	CAWTPTGYYGYTF
TRBV7-8	TRBJ1-3	.	once	TGTGCCAGCAGCTTAGCGGGGGCCGGGTCTGGAAACACCATATATTTT	CASSLAGAGSGNTIYF
TRBV13	TRBJ2-7	.	.	TGTGCCAGCAGCTTAGAGTTAGGCCCCGGACAGCATAACTCCTACGAGCAGTACTTC	CASSLELGPGQHNSYEQYF
TRBV4-3	TRBJ2-3	.	.	TGCGCCAGCAGCCAAGAGTTCCGGGAGTTAGATACGCAGTATTTT	CASSQEFRELDTQYF
TRBV6-5	TRBJ2-7	.	.	TGTGCCAGCAGTTACTCTAGGGGGTACGAGCAGTACTTC	CASSYSRGYEQYF
TRBV12-3/TRBV12-4	TRBJ1-1	TRBD1	.	TGTGCCAGCAGGGGACAGGGAAACACTGAAGCTTTCTTT	CASRGQGNTEAFF
TRBV4-1	TRBJ2-2	.	.	TGCGCCAGCAGCCAATCCGCGCCCGGGGAGCTGTTTTTT	CASSQSAPGELFF
TRBV20-1	TRBJ2-7	TRBD1	.	TGCAGTGCTAGTGGGACAGGGGGCCTTTTGAGGTCCTACGAGCAGTACTTC	CSASGTGGLLRSYEQYF
TRBV7-3	TRBJ2-3	.	.	TGTGCCAGCAGCTCCGGCGGGCATACCACAGATACGCAGTATTTT	CASSSGGHTTDTQYF
TRBV28	TRBJ2-5	.	.	TGTGCCAGCAGTCCGTATACAGGGAGTGGGACCCAGTACTTC	CASSPYTGSGTQYF
TRBV3-1/TRBV3-2	TRBJ1-1	.	.	TGTGCCAGCAGCCAGGCAGGGAAGTTGCGCTTTACTGAAGCTTTCTTT	CASSQAGKLRFTEAFF
TRBV2	TRBJ2-3	.	.	TGTGCCAGCAGAGGAGGGACAGATACGCAGTATTTT	CASRGGTDTQYF
TRBV9	TRBJ1-6	TRBD1	.	TGTGCCAGCAGCGTAGATTCGGGACAGGCGAGCCATAATTCACCCCTCCACTTT	CASSVDSGQASHNSPLHF
TRBV30	TRBJ2-7	TRBD1	.	TGTGCCCGAGCGGGACAGGGAACCTACGAGCAGTACTTC	CARAGQGTYEQYF
TRBV5-1	TRBJ1-4	TRBD1	.	TGCGCCAGCAGCGGGGGACAGGGGGTTGAAAAACTGTTTTTT	CASSGGQGVEKLFF
TRBV5-1	TRBJ1-1	.	.	TGCGCCAGCAGCTTGAGTGGAGGGACTGAAGCTTTCTTT	CASSLSGGTEAFF
TRBV5-1	TRBJ2-1	TRBD2	.	TGCGCCAGCAGCTTGGGGACTAGCGGGTCCGATAGCTCCTACAATGAGCAGTTCTTC	CASSLGTSGSDSSYNEQFF
TRBV3-1/TRBV3-2	TRBJ2-1	TRBD2	.	TGTGCCAGCAGCCAAGGGACTAGCGGGAGGTGGGGTGAGCAGTTCTTC	CASSQGTSGRWGEQFF
TRBV7-2	TRBJ2-5	.	.	TGTGCCAGCAGCTTAACGAGTACTAGAGGGCAAGAGACCCAGTACTTC	CASSLTSTRGQETQYF
TRBV5-1	TRBJ1-1	.	.	TGCGCCAGCAGCTTGGCCACAAACACTGAAGCTTTCTTT	CASSLATNTEAFF
TRBV5-1	TRBJ2-3	TRBD2	.	TGCGCCAGCAGCTTGGCGGGGACTAGCGGGAGTACAGATACGCAGTATTTT	CASSLAGTSGSTDTQYF
TRBV7-7	TRBJ1-5	TRBD1	.	TGTGCTAGCAGCTTAAGAGGGACAGGGCGTCATCAGCCCCAGCATTTT	CASSLRGTGRHQPQHF
TRBV10-1	TRBJ1-2	TRBD1	few	TGCGCCAGCAGTAGGGACAGGTCCTATGGCTACACCTTC	CASSRDRSYGYTF
TRBV30	TRBJ2-3	.	.	TGTGCTGGGGCAGCGAGCACAGATACGCAGTATTTT	CAGAASTDTQYF
TRBV6-2/TRBV6-3	TRBJ2-1	TRBD1	.	TGTGCCAGCAGTTACTCGCGACAGGGGTCATACAATGAGCAGTTCTTC	CASSYSRQGSYNEQFF
TRBV30	TRBJ1-2	.	.	TGTGCCTGGAGTCCGGACAGTAACTATGGCTACACCTTC	CAWSPDSNYGYTF
TRBV2	TRBJ2-7	.	.	TGTGCCTCCACTATGGGTGACAGAACCTACGAGCAGTACTTC	CASTMGDRTYEQYF
TRBV18	TRBJ2-5	TRBD2	.	TGTGCCAGCTCACCACAGCGGGAGGCCTGGGAGACCCAGTACTTC	CASSPQREAWETQYF
TRBV4-1	TRBJ1-1	.	.	TGCGCCAGCAGCCAACAGGGAGGGTTTTGGACTGAAGCTTTCTTT	CASSQQGGFWTEAFF
TRBV14	TRBJ2-5	TRBD2	.	TGTGCCAGCAGCCAAGCTAGCGGGAGGCAAGAGACCCAGTACTTC	CASSQASGRQETQYF
TRBV14	TRBJ1-4	TRBD1	few	TGTGCCAGCAGCCAAATCGGCGGACAGGGGCATGAAAAACTGTTTTTT	CASSQIGGQGHEKLFF
TRBV2	TRBJ1-1	.	.	TGTGCCAGCAGTGTAAGGTCGACACTTAACACTGAAGCTTTCTTT	CASSVRSTLNTEAFF
TRBV3-1/TRBV3-2	TRBJ2-1	.	.	TGTGCCAGCAGCCAAGAATTTTCGGGAGAGCTGTTCTTC	CASSQEFSGELFF
TRBV10-2	TRBJ2-3	.	.	TGCGCCAGCAGTGAGCGGGAGACAGATACGCAGTATTTT	CASSERETDTQYF
TRBV6-5	TRBJ1-6	TRBD1	few	TGTGCCAGCAGTTACCTCGGGACAGGGCTAGATTCACCCCTCCACTTT	CASSYLGTGLDSPLHF
TRBV6-5	TRBJ2-5	.	.	TGTGCCAGCAGCTCGGGACAAGAGACCCAGTACTTC	CASSSGQETQYF
TRBV18	TRBJ2-1	TRBD1	.	TGTGCCAGCTCCCTGGACAGGGGTTGGAATGAGCAGTTCTTC	CASSLDRGWNEQFF
TRBV30	TRBJ1-2	.	.	TGTGCCTGGGGGCGGGATAACTATGGCTACACCTTC	CAWGRDNYGYTF
TRBV6-4	TRBJ2-3	TRBD1	.	TGTGCCAGCAGTGATAGTAATAGGGGGCCAGATACGCAGTATTTT	CASSDSNRGPDTQYF
TRBV9	TRBJ2-5	.	.	TGTGCCAGCAGCGTAGCGGGAAAAGAGACCCAGTACTTC	CASSVAGKETQYF
TRBV30	TRBJ1-5	.	.	TGTGCCTGGCAGTCAGGGAATAGCAATCAGCCCCAGCATTTT	CAWQSGNSNQPQHF
TRBV28	TRBJ2-2	.	.	TGTGCCAGCAGTTCGGTAGACAGGAACACCGGGGAGCTGTTTTTT	CASSSVDRNTGELFF
TRBV28	TRBJ1-2	.	.	TGTGCCAGCAGTTTAGAGGGCAGTAACTATGGCTACACCTTC	CASSLEGSNYGYTF
TRBV24-1	TRBJ1-1	TRBD1	.	TGTGCCACCAGTGAAAGGGGGCTAGAGGGCACTGAAGCTTTCTTT	CATSERGLEGTEAFF
TRBV5-4	TRBJ2-5	TRBD2	.	TGTGCCAGCAGCTTGGTTTTTACTAGCGGTCAAGAGACCCAGTACTTC	CASSLVFTSGQETQYF
TRBV28	TRBJ2-7	.	.	TGTGCCACCCTCCCAAGTGGAGGCTACGAGCAGTACTTC	CATLPSGGYEQYF